The 23 T cell receptor beta chains reported below all come from one sample, sequenced in a study of blood T cell repertoires in COVID-19. Assay used: immunoSEQ multiplex PCR; TCRdb lists only in-frame clones, some missing. The table lists approximately 440,000 clones, approximately 88% of them singletons, with roughly 12% in the top ten. Sequencing was carried out using peripheral blood. These receptors were obtained from a woman between 45 and 60 years old with COVID-19, enrolled during active disease.

The chain recombines TRBV23-1 with TRBJ2-7; 8 bases line up with TRBD1. TRBV23-1 is identified as an open reading frame with a role that is uncertain. CDR3 length: 17 residues. V trimming: 3 bases; J trimming: 2 bases; junction bases outside the gene matches: 12. CDR3 nucleotide sequence: TGCGCCAGCAGTCACTCGGGGAACAGGGGGAAGGCCTACGAGCAGTACTTC. Protein: CASSHSGNRGKAYEQYF.

The rearrangement joins TRBV9 to TRBJ1-4; D not certain. The length of the CDR3 is 15 residues. The germline CDR1 and CDR2 sequences are SGDLS and YYNGEE. Trimming pared 0 bases from V and 4 bases from J, leaving 10 bases between. CDR3 bases: TGTGCCAGCAGCGTAGGAACGGGATTTAATGAAAAACTGTTTTTT. This gives the protein CASSVGTGFNEKLFF.

The chain employs TRBV10-3 and TRBJ2-7, with TRBD2 matching over 7 bases. The CDR3 has 18 amino acids. Trimming at V came to 8 bases and at J to 4 bases, leaving 23 bases not matched to a gene. Germline loops: CDR1 ENHRY, CDR2 SYGVKD. In DNA, the CDR3 is TGTGCCATCGGACCCAGGGCGGGGGTGGGCCCGAGACAGTACGAGCAGTACTTC. Amino acid sequence: CAIGPRAGVGPRQYEQYF.

V and J are TRBV19 and TRBJ1-4; tentative D call: TRBD1 (6 bases). CDR1 is LNHDA and CDR2 is SQIVND in the germline V gene (reference sequence). V was shortened by 6 bases and J by 7 bases, with 18 bases between the two germline ends. The CDR3 spans 15 residues. CDR3 coding DNA: TGTGCCAGTAGGCAACCGCGGGGGGCTGGTGAAAAACTGTTTTTT. Its protein is CASRQPRGAGEKLFF. Supplemented by reference TRBV19 and TRBJ1-4, the full variable domain reads DGGITQSPKYLFRKEGQNVTLSCEQNLNHDAMYWYRQDPGQGLRLIYYSQIVNDFQKGDIAEGYSVSREKKESFPLTVTSAQKNPTAFYLCASRQPRGAGEKLFFGSGTQLSVL.

The chain couples TRBV2 to TRBJ2-5; the D gene is possibly TRBD1 (5 bases). The germline V gene has CDR1 SNHLY and CDR2 FYNNEI. CDR3 size: 13 residues. The V gene lost 3 bases and the J gene lost 4 bases, with 9 bases spanning the gap. CDR3 bases: TGTGCCAGCAGTGATTGGCAGGGAGAGACCCAGTACTTC. Translated: CASSDWQGETQYF.

The chain combines TRBV6-5 with TRBJ2-1, with 10 nucleotides matching TRBD2. CDR1 is MNHEY, CDR2 SVGAGI, per germline. There are 14 residues in the CDR3. V lost 6 bases to trimming and J lost 9 bases; unmatched junction nucleotides: 8. The CDR3 protein is CASSRSGGVSEQFF. The CDR3 DNA sequence: TGTGCCAGCAGCCGGAGCGGGGGGGTCAGTGAGCAGTTCTTC.

The chain links TRBV11-2 to TRBJ1-2; 9 bases fit TRBD1. Germline V gene data show CDR1 as SGHAT and CDR2 as FQNNGV. The CDR3 is made up of 17 amino acids. After removal of 0 bases from V and 7 bases from J, the junction contained 12 bases not matched to a gene. This CDR3 reads CASSLDRWGQGSAGYTF. As DNA, the CDR3 is TGTGCCAGCAGCTTAGACCGCTGGGGACAGGGTTCAGCTGGCTACACCTTC.

V and J are TRBV9 and TRBJ1-1; 7 positions agree with TRBD1. J lost 4 bases, V lost 4 bases, and 10 bases had no gene match. Per the germline V gene, CDR1 is SGDLS and CDR2 is YYNGEE. This CDR3 region has 15 residues. The CDR3 spells CASSTNRQGGTEAFF. The DNA for the CDR3 is TGTGCCAGCAGCACTAACCGACAGGGAGGCACTGAAGCTTTCTTT.

This rearrangement joins TRBV5-6 to TRBJ1-1, with D unclear. This CDR3 is 11 amino acids long. V was cut by 3 bases and J by 3 bases, with 3 bases left in between. Per the germline V gene, CDR1 is SGHDT and CDR2 is YYEEEE. The DNA of the CDR3 is TGTGCCAGCAGCTCTTACACTGAAGCTTTCTTT. Its protein product is CASSSYTEAFF.

This rearrangement joins TRBV3-1 (or the pseudogene TRBV3-2) to TRBJ2-5; tentative D call: TRBD2 (7 bases). Germline loops: CDR1 LGHDT, CDR2 YNNKEL (reference sequence). This CDR3 spans 16 amino acids. Trimming shortened V by 1 base and J by 5 bases, and 17 bases separated the two germline ends. This chain's CDR3 is CASSQVSGGAVETQYF. DNA of the CDR3: TGTGCCAGCAGCCAAGTTAGTGGGGGGGCGGTGGAGACCCAGTACTTC.

This chain uses TRBV10-1 with TRBJ2-7; perhaps TRBD2 as D (5 bases). The CDR3 loop spans 12 amino acids. Between the trimmed V and J ends, which lost 5 bases and 3 bases, there was a span of 8 bases. The germline gives CDR1 WNHNN, CDR2 SYGVQD (reference sequence). As DNA, the CDR3 is TGCGCCAGCAGTTTCGGGGTCTACGAGCAGTACTTC. Encoded protein: CASSFGVYEQYF.

V gene TRBV19 combines with J gene TRBJ2-3, with 7 bases fitting TRBD1. This CDR3 is 14 amino acids long. The germline gives CDR1 LNHDA, CDR2 SQIVND (reference sequence). The ends lost 5 bases at V and 2 bases at J; junction bases unmatched: 4. The CDR3 protein is CASSSDRITDTQYF. The CDR3 DNA sequence: TGTGCCAGTAGTTCGGACAGGATCACAGATACGCAGTATTTT.

CDR3 residues: CASSFNTAGGYTF. The CDR3 DNA sequence: TGTGCCAGCAGCTTCAACACGGCGGGAGGCTACACCTTC. The chain carries TRBV5-4 and TRBJ1-2; no firm D call. V gave up 2 bases and J gave up 8 bases, with 13 bases separating them. The CDR3 loop spans 13 amino acids. Germline assignment: CDR1 SGHNT and CDR2 YYREEE (reference sequence). Full variable domain (missing parts from reference TRBV5-4 and TRBJ1-2): ETGVTQSPTHLIKTRGQQVTLRCSSQSGHNTVSWYQQALGQGPQFIFQYYREEENGRGNFPPRFSGLQFPNYSSELNVNALELDDSALYLCASSFNTAGGYTFGSGTRLTVV.

The V call is TRBV7-6, the J call TRBJ1-5; D may be TRBD1 (6 bases). Germline lookup yields CDR1 SGHVS and CDR2 FNYEAQ. V lost 1 base, J lost 1 base, and 11 bases lay in between. The length of the CDR3 is 16 residues. DNA for the CDR3: TGTGCCAGCAGCTTAGAGGCAGGGGAGAGCAATCAGCCCCAGCATTTT. Residues: CASSLEAGESNQPQHF. Based on the CDR3 plus reference TRBV7-6 and TRBJ1-5, the full variable domain is GAGVSQSPRYKVTKRGQDVALRCDPISGHVSLYWYRQALGQGPEFLTYFNYEAQQDKSGLPNDRFSAERPEGSISTLTIQRTEQRDSAMYRCASSLEAGESNQPQHFGDGTRLSIL.

The chain combines TRBV5-5 with TRBJ2-7, with 7 bases that match TRBD1. Trimming at V came to 4 bases and at J to 1 base, leaving 14 bases not matched to a gene. The germline CDR1 and CDR2 sequences are SGHKS and YYEKEE (reference sequence). The CDR3 extends over 17 amino acids. This CDR3 reads CASSPFGQAPLSYEQYF. CDR3 DNA: TGTGCCAGCAGCCCCTTTGGACAGGCCCCCCTATCCTACGAGCAGTACTTC.

The chain links TRBV24-1 to TRBJ2-7, with TRBD1 identical over 11 bases. This CDR3 has 16 residues. Per the germline V gene, CDR1 is KGHDR and CDR2 is SFDVKD. Losses at the gene ends were 3 bases for V and 5 bases for J; bases not matched to a gene: 8. The CDR3 loop is CATSDPSGTGGNEQYF. Here the CDR3 DNA reads TGTGCCACCAGTGATCCCTCCGGGACAGGGGGAAACGAGCAGTACTTC.

This chain joins TRBV28 and TRBJ1-2; 8 nucleotides align to TRBD1. Germline CDR1 MDHEN, CDR2 SYDVKM. Germline trimming cut 3 bases from V and 8 bases from J; bases unmatched to any gene: 5. The CDR3 length is 13 residues. The CDR3 spells CASSFQGALGYTF. The CDR3 DNA follows: TGTGCCAGCAGTTTTCAGGGGGCTTTGGGCTACACCTTC.

This chain joins TRBV9 and TRBJ2-1; 11 bases are a match to TRBD1. CDR3 length equals 15 residues. J lost 4 bases, V lost 3 bases, and 3 bases had no gene match. Per the germline V gene, CDR1 is SGDLS and CDR2 is YYNGEE. The DNA of the CDR3 is TGTGCCAGCAGCGCGGACAGGGGGCCTTACAATGAGCAGTTCTTC. Protein: CASSADRGPYNEQFF. The variable domain in full, with the rest retrieved from reference TRBV9 and TRBJ2-1, is DSGVTQTPKHLITATGQRVTLRCSPRSGDLSVYWYQQSLDQGLQFLIQYYNGEERAKGNILERFSAQQFPDLHSELNLSSLELGDSALYFCASSADRGPYNEQFFGPGTRLTVL.

In nucleotides, the CDR3 is TGTGCCAGCAGCCTAACCCAGGGGTCCGAGCAGTACTTC. Its translation is CASSLTQGSEQYF. The chain carries TRBV5-8 and TRBJ2-7; TRBD1 might be the D (6 bases). V dropped 4 bases and J dropped 6 bases, with 14 bases sitting between them. CDR3 length: 13 amino acids. Per germline, CDR1 SGHTS and CDR2 YDEGEE.

This clone appeared a few times. This sequence joins TRBV5-1 and TRBJ1-5, with 9 bases aligning to TRBD1. With V trimmed by 2 bases and J by 4 bases, 7 bases remained unmatched. The CDR3 runs to 16 residues. Per germline, CDR1 SGHRS and CDR2 YFSETQ. As DNA, the CDR3 is TGCGCCAGCAGCTTAACTGCGGGACAGGGTAATCAGCCCCAGCATTTT. It yields the protein CASSLTAGQGNQPQHF.

The chain recombines TRBV28 with TRBJ1-4, with 8 bases fitting TRBD1. The J segment lost 7 bases and the V segment lost 4 bases, leaving 5 bases of the junction unmatched. The germline gives CDR1 MDHEN, CDR2 SYDVKM. This CDR3 contains 14 residues. CDR3: CASSWTGLSEKLFF. The CDR3 DNA sequence: TGTGCCAGCAGTTGGACAGGGTTAAGTGAAAAACTGTTTTTT.

V is TRBV11-2 and J is TRBJ2-1; D is uncertain. The ends were cut back, 5 bases at V and 3 bases at J, with 8 bases in the middle. The CDR3 extends over 13 amino acids. Germline-derived CDR1 and CDR2 are SGHAT and FQNNGV. The DNA of the CDR3 is TGTGCCAGCAGCCCATTGTTCTACAATGAGCAGTTCTTC. It is translated as CASSPLFYNEQFF.

This clone was found once. This sequence joins TRBV7-9 and TRBJ1-4; 9 positions match TRBD1. J lost 1 base, V lost 4 bases, and 7 bases had no gene match. Germline V gene data show CDR1 as SEHNR and CDR2 as FQNEAQ (reference sequence). This CDR3 has 17 residues. CDR3: CASSSPPGQGTNEKLFF. The CDR3 DNA reads as TGTGCCAGCAGCTCGCCTCCGGGACAGGGAACTAATGAAAAACTGTTTTTT.